This TCR beta chain was found in a study of blood T cell repertoires in COVID-19. The trim removed 4 bases at V and 7 bases at J, leaving 11 bases unmatched. The CDR3 runs to 15 residues. Germline lookup yields CDR1 SGHRS and CDR2 YFSETQ. Profiling relied on immunoSEQ multiplex PCR, and the TCRdb table lists in-frame clones only, not all of them. The sample has around 80,000 clones, around nine tenths seen once. Only one count was recorded for this clone. This chain joins TRBV5-1 and TRBJ1-1; 9 bases agree with TRBD1. The source of this sequence is a man aged 55 to 69 with acute or convalescent COVID-19. Sequencing was carried out using peripheral blood. CDR3 protein: CASSVGDREMSEAFF. The CDR3 DNA sequence: TGCGCCAGCAGCGTGGGGGACAGGGAGATGAGTGAAGCTTTCTTT.